The table lists the clone carrying this T cell receptor beta chain with many counts. Its antigen is not known. The authors amplified TCR beta CDR3 regions, and they did so from RNA transcripts for repertoire sequencing. RT-PCR in the first round used HTBI primers; a second-round multiplex PCR followed. MiXCR, applied by TCRdb to the multiplex PCR reads, yields one record per CDR3 protein. The data show 900,000 to 1,200,000 distinct CDR3 sequences, with about two fifths seen just once and 11% held by the top ten. The data were obtained in a study of Graves' ophthalmopathy and Graves' hyperthyroidism. Across the study: The term stable hyperthyroidism indicated an absence of ophthalmopathy within 18 months of follow-up. Study-wide results and caveats: Blood also held most thyroid clonotypes expanded above 0.001 frequency. Sensitivity of 60% to 71% and specificity of nearly 75% were achieved by the model that predicted ophthalmopathy progression.

The CDR3 is made up of 13 amino acids. CDR1 SGHNT and CDR2 YYREEE come from the germline V gene (reference sequence). V lost 4 bases to trimming and J lost 4 bases, with 11 bases between them. The rearrangement links TRBV5-4 to TRBJ1-1; D uncertain. This receptor was identified in an adult man with Graves' hyperthyroidism. The sample comprised peripheral blood or thyroid tissue (not recorded which). CDR3 nucleotide sequence: TGTGCCAGCAGCCATAAGGCCTCCACTGAAGCTTTCTTT. Amino acids: CASSHKASTEAFF.